The next 11 T cell receptor beta chains were all read from a single sample in a study of vaccination effects on CD4 cells after COVID-19. What these receptors recognize is not known. Following culture for around 9 days, CD4+ T cells were isolated. Each person got two doses of an mRNA SARS-CoV-2 vaccine, BNT162b2 or mRNA-1273. Sequenced by immunoSEQ multiplex PCR; TCRdb stores in-frame clones only, minus some. The repertoire consists of roughly 45,000 clones, with around 70% occurring once and the leading ten covering over 8.5%. Sequencing was performed on CD4+ T cells from PBMCs cultured without peptide, taken after COVID-19 vaccination. These receptors came from a human donor who received a COVID-19 vaccine.

The chain combines TRBV19 with TRBJ1-1; D unresolved. The CDR3 is made up of 17 amino acids. V was shortened by 1 base and J by 0 bases, with 15 bases between the two germline ends. The V gene's germline CDR1 is LNHDA and CDR2 SQIVND (reference sequence). This chain's CDR3 is CASSIASGSPVNTEAFF. DNA for the CDR3: TGTGCCAGTAGTATAGCCTCCGGATCCCCCGTGAACACTGAAGCTTTCTTT. The whole variable domain, filled in from reference TRBV19 and TRBJ1-1, reads DGGITQSPKYLFRKEGQNVTLSCEQNLNHDAMYWYRQDPGQGLRLIYYSQIVNDFQKGDIAEGYSVSREKKESFPLTVTSAQKNPTAFYLCASSIASGSPVNTEAFFGQGTRLTVV.

This clone was detected a few times. The chain employs TRBV7-8 and TRBJ1-2, with a tentative D call TRBD1 (5 bases). V lost 4 bases, J lost 4 bases, and 13 bases lay in between. The germline gives CDR1 SGHVS, CDR2 FQNEAQ. CDR3 length: 14 residues. As DNA, the CDR3 is TGTGCCAGCAGCTATGACAGAAACTCCTATGGCTACACCTTC. Its protein product is CASSYDRNSYGYTF. The full variable domain, completed using reference TRBV7-8 and TRBJ1-2, is GAGVSQSPRYKVAKRGQDVALRCDPISGHVSLFWYQQALGQGPEFLTYFQNEAQLDKSGLPSDRFFAERPEGSVSTLKIQRTQQEDSAVYLCASSYDRNSYGYTFGSGTRLTVV.

V and J are TRBV18 and TRBJ2-7, with 13 bases lining up with TRBD2. The trim removed 3 bases at V and 5 bases at J, leaving 13 bases unmatched. Germline V CDR1 and CDR2: KGHSH, LQKENI. The CDR3 has 18 amino acids. The CDR3 protein is CASSPGLAGSFGSDEQYF. The CDR3 DNA reads TGTGCCAGCTCACCGGGACTAGCGGGAAGCTTTGGTTCGGACGAGCAGTACTTC.

The rearrangement joins TRBV2 to TRBJ1-1; 7 positions agree with TRBD1. With 10 bases clipped from V and 6 bases from J, the junction kept 11 bases outside the gene matches. There are 13 residues in the CDR3. In germline, CDR1 is SNHLY, CDR2 FYNNEI. The CDR3 loop is CATGTVSGPEAFF. For the CDR3, the DNA is TGTGCCACCGGGACAGTGAGTGGCCCTGAAGCTTTCTTT.

The chain employs TRBV28 and TRBJ1-2; TRBD1 is a possible D gene (5 bases). V was cut by 4 bases and J by 3 bases, with 9 bases left in between. Germline V CDR1 and CDR2: MDHEN, SYDVKM. The CDR3 runs to 13 residues. The CDR3 spells CASSSGPHYGYTF. The CDR3 DNA is TGTGCCAGCAGTTCGGGGCCTCACTATGGCTACACCTTC.

The V and J genes are TRBV7-9 and TRBJ1-1, with TRBD1 matching over 7 bases. CDR1 and CDR2 (germline): SEHNR, FQNEAQ (reference sequence). J was trimmed by 1 base and V by 5 bases; bases with no gene match: 13. The CDR3 spans 17 residues. CDR3 sequence reads: CASSRIQVTGENTEAFF. The CDR3 DNA follows: TGTGCCAGCAGCCGGATTCAAGTCACAGGGGAGAACACTGAAGCTTTCTTT.

The chain couples TRBV23-1 to TRBJ1-6, with 8 bases lining up with TRBD1. TRBV23-1 is an open reading frame, and its role is uncertain. The V segment lost 2 bases and the J segment 9 bases; nucleotides outside the gene matches: 6. The CDR3 is 15 residues long. For the CDR3, the DNA is TGCGCCAGCAGTCAACAGGGGGCCGTTGGTTCACCCCTCCACTTT. Translated, it gives CASSQQGAVGSPLHF.

The chain employs TRBV5-4 and TRBJ1-1; 7 bases align to TRBD1. Germline CDR1 and CDR2: SGHNT and YYREEE (reference sequence). The V segment lost 3 bases and the J segment 2 bases; nucleotides outside the gene matches: 4. CDR3 length equals 14 residues. DNA of the CDR3: TGTGCCAGCAGCTGGGACAGAGCAAACACTGAAGCTTTCTTT. This translates into CASSWDRANTEAFF.

This chain joins TRBV2 and TRBJ2-5; D gene unclear. Between the trimmed V and J ends, which lost 7 bases and 4 bases, there was a span of 7 bases. Germline V gene sequence: CDR1 SNHLY, CDR2 FYNNEI. The CDR3 runs 11 residues. The CDR3 DNA reads TGTGCCAGCACCACCCGAGAGACCCAGTACTTC. Its protein is CASTTRETQYF.

The gene calls are TRBV19 and TRBJ1-1, with 8 positions matching TRBD1. V lost 2 bases to trimming and J lost 4 bases; unmatched junction nucleotides: 3. This CDR3 region has 14 residues. Looked up from germline, CDR1 is LNHDA and CDR2 is SQIVND (reference sequence). In DNA form, the CDR3 reads TGTGCCAGTAGTATACAGGGGGCGCCCACTGAAGCTTTCTTT. Its protein is CASSIQGAPTEAFF.

This clone was recorded only once. The rearrangement uses TRBV27 and TRBJ1-4; D unresolved. V was clipped by 6 bases and J by 10 bases, with 24 bases between them. Per germline, CDR1 MNHEY and CDR2 SMNVEV (reference sequence). This CDR3 has 16 residues. The CDR3 region is CASRFGLRDRPGKLFF. The CDR3 nucleotides read TGTGCCAGCAGATTCGGGCTCCGAGACCGACCAGGAAAACTGTTTTTT. Complete variable domain (other parts from reference TRBV27 and TRBJ1-4): EAQVTQNPRYLITVTGKKLTVTCSQNMNHEYMSWYRQDPGLGLRQIYYSMNVEVTDKGDVPEGYKVSRKEKRNFPLILESPSPNQTSLYFCASRFGLRDRPGKLFFGSGTQLSVL.